What follows is one T cell receptor (beta chain) and its context. V dropped 4 bases and J dropped 7; count of bases not matched to a gene: 3. Germline loops: CDR1 SGHTA, CDR2 FQGNSA. The CDR3 consists of 14 residues. The table came from immunoSEQ multiplex PCR; TCRdb's copy has only in-frame clones and leaves some out. The sample consists of tens of thousands of clones, about 89% of them appearing once. This sample is part of a study of control samples from healthy donors and cancer patients. The chain couples TRBV7-2 to TRBJ1-6; TRBD1 matches 8 bases. The TCR comes from a man aged 45-65 years in good health. Sequencing was done on a sample of blood. The CDR3 loop is CASSSDRENSPLHF. DNA for the CDR3: TGTGCCAGCAGCTCGGACAGGGAGAATTCACCCCTCCACTTT.